This T cell receptor beta chain was sequenced during a study of cytotoxic CD8 clonotypes in ibrutinib-treated CLL. Of note for this clone: Its antigen is not identified.

Overall study results and limits: Public clonotypes were rare and shrank or held steady on treatment.

The protocol was immunoSEQ multiplex PCR, while the TCRdb copy is restricted to in-frame clones and leaves out a portion. The data contain about 300,000 clones, less than 85% of them singletons. The CDR3 length is 14 residues. In germline, CDR1 is SGHRS, CDR2 YFSETQ. V lost 2 bases and J 0 bases, leaving 9 bases between the germline ends. This chain uses TRBV5-1 with TRBJ2-7; D is undetermined. The sequenced sample was PBMCs, obtained at disease progression, from a patient treated with ibrutinib. The origin of this receptor is a human donor with chronic lymphocytic leukemia. CDR3 nucleotide sequence: TGCGCCAGCAGCTTCTCGGCGCCCTCCTACGAGCAGTACTTC. As protein: CASSFSAPSYEQYF.